A single T cell receptor (beta chain) is shown here with its context. Its matching antigen is unknown. Libraries were prepared by immunoSEQ multiplex PCR; TCRdb keeps only in-frame clonotypes and omits some of them. The data hold about 66,000 clones, with around three quarters observed a single time. This entry belongs to a study of vaccination effects on CD4 cells after COVID-19. Before any sequencing was done, the ViraFEST assay used viral peptide pools to expand antigen-specific CD4+ T cells. CD4+ T cells were isolated after around 10 days of culture. Each participant was given two doses of one vaccine (BNT162b2 or mRNA-1273). At days 3 and 7, half of the medium was exchanged for IL-2 medium. Specimen: CD4+ T cells from PBMCs cultured with HCoV-OC43 spike peptides, collected after COVID-19 vaccination. Subset defined: HCoV-OC43 spike overlapping peptide pool stimulation. The receptor was derived from a human donor who received a COVID-19 vaccine.

The CDR3 here is CASSPGGGFNEQFF. In nucleotides, the CDR3 is TGCGCCAGCAGCCCCGGAGGCGGGTTCAATGAGCAGTTCTTC. The chain joins TRBV5-1 to TRBJ2-1, with TRBD2 as a possible D gene (5 bases). Germline V CDR1 and CDR2: SGHRS, YFSETQ. This CDR3 comprises 14 residues. The germline V and J ends were trimmed by 4 bases and 6 bases, with 14 bases remaining between them.